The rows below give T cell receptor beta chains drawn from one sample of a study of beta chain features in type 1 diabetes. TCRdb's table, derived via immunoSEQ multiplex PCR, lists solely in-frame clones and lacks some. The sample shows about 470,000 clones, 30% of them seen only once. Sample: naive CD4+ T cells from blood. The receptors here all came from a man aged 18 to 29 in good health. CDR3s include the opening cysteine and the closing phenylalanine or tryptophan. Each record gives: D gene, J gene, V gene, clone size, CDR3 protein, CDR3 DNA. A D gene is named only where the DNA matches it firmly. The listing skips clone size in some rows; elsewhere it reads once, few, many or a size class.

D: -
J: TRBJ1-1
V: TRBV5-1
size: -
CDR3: CASSFAEASGSSEAFF
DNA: TGCGCCAGCAGCTTTGCAGAGGCTAGCGGGAGTTCTGAAGCTTTCTTT

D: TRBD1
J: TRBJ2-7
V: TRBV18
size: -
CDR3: CASSPDRVYEQYF
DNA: TGTGCCAGCTCACCGGACAGGGTCTACGAGCAGTACTTC

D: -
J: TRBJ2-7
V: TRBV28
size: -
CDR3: CASSLGTLYYEQYF
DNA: TGTGCCAGCAGTTTGGGAACACTTTACTACGAGCAGTACTTC

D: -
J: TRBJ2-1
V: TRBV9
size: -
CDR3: CASSVAGGIYNEQFF
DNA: TGTGCCAGCAGCGTAGCGGGGGGCATTTACAATGAGCAGTTCTTC

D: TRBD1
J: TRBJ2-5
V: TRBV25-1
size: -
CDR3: CASSEQGQGSLETQYF
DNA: TGTGCCAGCAGTGAACAGGGACAGGGGTCCCTAGAGACCCAGTACTTC

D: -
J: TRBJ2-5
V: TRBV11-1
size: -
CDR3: CASSTTRWTTQYF
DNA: TGTGCCAGCAGCACGACTAGATGGACGACCCAGTACTTC

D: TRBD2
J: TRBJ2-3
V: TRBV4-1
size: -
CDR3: CASSLPGLAGADTQYF
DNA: TGCGCCAGCAGCCTACCGGGACTAGCGGGAGCTGATACGCAGTATTTT

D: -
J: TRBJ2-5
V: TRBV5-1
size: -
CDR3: CASSLGPAQETQYF
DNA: TGCGCCAGCAGCTTGGGGCCCGCCCAAGAGACCCAGTACTTC

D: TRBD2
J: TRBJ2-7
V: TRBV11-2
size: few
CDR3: CASSLALAGGLAYEQYF
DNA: TGTGCCAGCAGCTTAGCGCTAGCGGGAGGGCTCGCCTACGAGCAGTACTTC

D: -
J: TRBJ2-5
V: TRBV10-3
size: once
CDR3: CAISDSGTRQETQYF
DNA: TGTGCCATCAGTGACTCCGGGACAAGGCAAGAGACCCAGTACTTC

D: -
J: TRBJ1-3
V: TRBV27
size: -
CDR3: CASSLGGYSGNTIYF
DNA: TGTGCCAGCAGTTTGGGCGGCTACTCTGGAAACACCATATATTTT

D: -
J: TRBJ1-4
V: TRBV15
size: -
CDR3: CATLRGANEKLFF
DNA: TGTGCCACCCTGAGGGGAGCTAATGAAAAACTGTTTTTT

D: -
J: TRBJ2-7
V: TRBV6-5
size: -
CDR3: CASSYNRETYEQYF
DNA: TGTGCCAGCAGTTACAACAGGGAAACCTACGAGCAGTACTTC

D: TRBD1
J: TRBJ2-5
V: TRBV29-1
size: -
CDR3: CSVDRGIGETQYF
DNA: TGCAGCGTTGACAGGGGGATCGGGGAGACCCAGTACTTC

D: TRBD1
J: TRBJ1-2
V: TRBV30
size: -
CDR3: CAWGVPQGKDGYTF
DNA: TGTGCCTGGGGAGTCCCACAGGGGAAGGATGGCTACACCTTC

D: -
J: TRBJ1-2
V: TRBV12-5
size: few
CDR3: CASGLVAGGYTF
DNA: TGTGCTAGTGGTTTGGTCGCGGGTGGCTACACCTTC

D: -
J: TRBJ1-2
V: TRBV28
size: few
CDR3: CASSSPGTGYGYTF
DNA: TGTGCCAGCAGTTCACCCGGGACGGGCTATGGCTACACCTTC